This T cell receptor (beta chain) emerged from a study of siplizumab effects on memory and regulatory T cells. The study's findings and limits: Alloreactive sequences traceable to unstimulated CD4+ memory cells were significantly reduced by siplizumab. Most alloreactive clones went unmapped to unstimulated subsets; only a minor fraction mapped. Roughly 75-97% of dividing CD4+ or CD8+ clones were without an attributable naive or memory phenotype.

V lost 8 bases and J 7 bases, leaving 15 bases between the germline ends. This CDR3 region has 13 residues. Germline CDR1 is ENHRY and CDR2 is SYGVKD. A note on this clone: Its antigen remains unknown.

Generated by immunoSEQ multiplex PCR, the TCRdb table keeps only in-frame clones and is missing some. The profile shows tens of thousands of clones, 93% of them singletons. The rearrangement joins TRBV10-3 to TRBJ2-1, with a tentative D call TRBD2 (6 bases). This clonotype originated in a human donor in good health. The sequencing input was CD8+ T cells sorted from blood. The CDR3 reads CAIRPGDANEQFF. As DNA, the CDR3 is TGTGCCATCCGCCCGGGGGATGCGAATGAGCAGTTCTTC.